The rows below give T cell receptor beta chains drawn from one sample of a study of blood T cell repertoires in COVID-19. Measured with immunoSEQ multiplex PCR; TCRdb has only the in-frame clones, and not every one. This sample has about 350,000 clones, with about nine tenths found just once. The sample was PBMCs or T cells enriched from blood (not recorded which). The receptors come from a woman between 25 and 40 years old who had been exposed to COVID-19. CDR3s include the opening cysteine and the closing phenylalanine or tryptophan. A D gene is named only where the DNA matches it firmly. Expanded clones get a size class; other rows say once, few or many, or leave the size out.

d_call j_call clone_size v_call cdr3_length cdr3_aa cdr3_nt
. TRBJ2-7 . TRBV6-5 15 CASRKGPGELYEQYF TGTGCCAGCAGAAAGGGACCAGGGGAGCTTTACGAGCAGTACTTC
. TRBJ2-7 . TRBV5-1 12 CASSLTAYEQYF TGCGCCAGCAGCTTGACAGCCTACGAGCAGTACTTC
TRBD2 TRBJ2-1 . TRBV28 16 CASSLPLAGAYNEQFF TGTGCCAGCAGTTTACCTTTAGCGGGAGCCTACAATGAGCAGTTCTTC
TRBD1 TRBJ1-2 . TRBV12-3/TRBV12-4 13 CASSTGGNYGYTF TGTGCCAGCAGTACAGGGGGTAACTATGGCTACACCTTC
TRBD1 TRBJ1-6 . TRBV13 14 CASSFRGYNSPLHF TGTGCCAGCAGCTTCAGGGGGTATAATTCACCCCTCCACTTT
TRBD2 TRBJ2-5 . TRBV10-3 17 CAISPGLAGALQETQYF TGTGCCATCAGTCCAGGACTAGCGGGAGCTCTACAAGAGACCCAGTACTTC
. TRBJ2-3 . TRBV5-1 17 CASGILNQLGGTDTQYF TGCGCCAGCGGCATTCTCAACCAACTAGGGGGAACAGATACGCAGTATTTT
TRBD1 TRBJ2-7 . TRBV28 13 CASSSGQGYEQYF TGTGCCAGCAGTTCCGGACAGGGCTACGAGCAGTACTTC
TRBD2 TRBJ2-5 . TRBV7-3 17 CASSLKSGTSGHETQYF TGTGCCAGCAGCTTAAAGTCAGGGACTAGCGGGCACGAGACCCAGTACTTC
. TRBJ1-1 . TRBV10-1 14 CASSEPGENTEAFF TGCGCCAGCAGTGAGCCAGGGGAGAACACTGAAGCTTTCTTT
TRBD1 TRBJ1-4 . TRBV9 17 CASSVDSRGQGREKLFF TGTGCCAGCAGCGTAGATTCTCGGGGACAGGGGCGGGAAAAACTGTTTTTT
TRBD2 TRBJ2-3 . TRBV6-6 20 CASSPAAGSGLKGRTDTQYF TGTGCCAGCAGTCCCGCCGCGGGTAGCGGGTTAAAGGGTAGGACAGATACGCAGTATTTT
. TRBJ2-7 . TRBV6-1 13 CASRIGSSYEQYF TGTGCCAGCAGAATAGGGAGCTCCTACGAGCAGTACTTC
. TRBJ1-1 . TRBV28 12 CATAGNGAEAFF TGTGCCACCGCGGGGAATGGGGCTGAAGCTTTCTTT
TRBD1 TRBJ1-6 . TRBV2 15 CASIKTGGLNSPLHF TGTGCCAGCATTAAGACAGGGGGCCTCAATTCACCCCTCCACTTT
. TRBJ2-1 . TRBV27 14 CASSGRDMYNEQFF TGTGCCAGCAGTGGCCGGGACATGTACAATGAGCAGTTCTTC
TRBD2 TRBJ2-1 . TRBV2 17 CASSPTSGSVSYNEQFF TGTGCCAGCAGCCCCACTAGCGGGAGTGTCTCCTACAATGAGCAGTTCTTC
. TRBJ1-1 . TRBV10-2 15 CASRTSGVRDTEAFF TGCGCCAGCAGAACTTCAGGGGTCCGGGACACTGAAGCTTTCTTT
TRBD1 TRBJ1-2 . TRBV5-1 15 CASRPTGTGGKGYTF TGCGCCAGCCGTCCTACCGGGACAGGGGGCAAGGGCTACACCTTC
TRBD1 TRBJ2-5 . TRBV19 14 CATSGQDITVTQYF TGTGCCACCTCGGGACAGGACATTACAGTGACCCAGTACTTC
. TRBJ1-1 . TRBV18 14 CASSPASTNTEAFF TGTGCCAGCTCACCAGCTAGTACGAACACTGAAGCTTTCTTT
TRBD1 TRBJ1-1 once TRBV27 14 CASSPRTGNTEAFF TGTGCCAGCAGTCCCCGGACAGGGAACACTGAAGCTTTCTTT
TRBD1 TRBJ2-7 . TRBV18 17 CASSKGTGGEFAYEQYF TGTGCCAGCTCGAAGGGGACAGGCGGAGAATTCGCGTACGAGCAGTACTTC
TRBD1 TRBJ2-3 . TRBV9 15 CASSVGDSYTDTQYF TGTGCCAGCAGCGTAGGGGACAGCTACACAGATACGCAGTATTTT
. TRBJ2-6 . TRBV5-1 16 CASSREVPSGANVLTF TGCGCCAGCAGTAGGGAGGTCCCCTCTGGGGCCAACGTCCTGACTTTC
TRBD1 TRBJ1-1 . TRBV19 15 CASISGQGTNTEAFF TGTGCCAGTATCTCGGGACAGGGGACGAACACTGAAGCTTTCTTT
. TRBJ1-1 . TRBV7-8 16 CASSLVVEGANTEAFF TGTGCCAGCAGCTTAGTGGTTGAGGGAGCGAACACTGAAGCTTTCTTT
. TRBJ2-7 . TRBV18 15 CASSTRAQSSYEQYF TGTGCCAGCTCAACGCGGGCCCAAAGCTCCTACGAGCAGTACTTC
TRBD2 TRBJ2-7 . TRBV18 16 CASSPPLGSGSSEQYF TGTGCCAGCTCACCCCCCTTGGGTAGCGGGAGTAGCGAGCAGTACTTC
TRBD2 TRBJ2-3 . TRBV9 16 CASSVEGGRNTDTQYF TGTGCCAGCAGCGTAGAAGGCGGGAGAAACACAGATACGCAGTATTTT
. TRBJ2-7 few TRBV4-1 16 CASSKGPDRATYEQYF TGCGCCAGCAGCAAAGGACCGGACAGAGCCACCTACGAGCAGTACTTC
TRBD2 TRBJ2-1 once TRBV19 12 CATRSRGDEQFF TGTGCCACCCGGAGTCGGGGGGATGAGCAGTTCTTC
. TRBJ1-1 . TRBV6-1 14 CASSEDFRRTEAFF TGTGCCAGCAGTGAAGATTTTAGGAGAACTGAAGCTTTCTTT
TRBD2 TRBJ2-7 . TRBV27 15 CASKSGTSDPVEQYF TGTGCCAGCAAATCCGGGACTAGTGATCCCGTCGAGCAGTACTTC
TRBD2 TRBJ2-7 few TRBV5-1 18 CASSSQTSGRAWRYEQYF TGCGCCAGCAGCTCACAGACTAGCGGGAGGGCCTGGCGATACGAGCAGTACTTC
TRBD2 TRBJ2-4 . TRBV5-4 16 CASSSGTSGRDDIQYF TGTGCCAGCAGCTCTGGGACTAGCGGGAGAGATGACATTCAGTACTTC
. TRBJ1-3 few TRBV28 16 CASSLVRVSSGNTIYF TGTGCCAGCAGTTTGGTCAGGGTGAGCTCTGGAAACACCATATATTTT
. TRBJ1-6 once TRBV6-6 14 CASTSGTYNSPLHF TGTGCCAGCACCTCGGGAACTTATAATTCACCCCTCCACTTT
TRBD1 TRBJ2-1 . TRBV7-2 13 CASSSGQGNEQFF TGTGCCAGCAGCTCCGGACAGGGCAATGAGCAGTTCTTC
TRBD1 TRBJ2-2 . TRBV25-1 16 CASSESEKGATGELFF TGTGCCAGCAGTGAATCTGAGAAGGGGGCGACCGGGGAGCTGTTTTTT
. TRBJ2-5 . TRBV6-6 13 CAIGLFDRETQYF TGTGCCATCGGGTTGTTCGATAGAGAGACCCAGTACTTC
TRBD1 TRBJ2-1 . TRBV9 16 CASSVFSGTGHNEQFF TGTGCCAGCAGCGTATTCTCCGGGACAGGACACAATGAGCAGTTCTTC
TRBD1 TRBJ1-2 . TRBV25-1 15 CASSEWTGRNYGYTF TGTGCCAGCAGTGAGTGGACAGGGAGAAACTATGGCTACACCTTC
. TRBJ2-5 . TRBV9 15 CASSGSGTSQETQYF TGTGCCAGCAGTGGGAGCGGGACATCACAAGAGACCCAGTACTTC
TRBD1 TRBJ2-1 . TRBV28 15 CASSPPGQGLDEQFF TGTGCCAGCAGTCCTCCGGGACAGGGGCTTGATGAGCAGTTCTTC
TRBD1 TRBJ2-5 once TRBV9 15 CASSVGTGLQETQYF TGTGCCAGCAGCGTAGGGACAGGGCTCCAAGAGACCCAGTACTTC
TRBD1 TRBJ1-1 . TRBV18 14 CASSPTDRGSEAFF TGTGCCAGCTCACCCACCGACAGGGGATCTGAAGCTTTCTTT
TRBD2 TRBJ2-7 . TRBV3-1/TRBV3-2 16 CASSQVNSGSSYEQYF TGTGCCAGCAGCCAAGTAAATAGCGGGAGCTCCTACGAGCAGTACTTC
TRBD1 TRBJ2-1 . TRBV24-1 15 CATSIGQGNYNEQFF TGTGCCACCAGTATCGGACAGGGGAATTACAATGAGCAGTTCTTC
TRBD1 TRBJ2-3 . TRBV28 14 CASSFDRGINTQYF TGTGCCAGCAGTTTTGACAGGGGTATAAATACGCAGTATTTT
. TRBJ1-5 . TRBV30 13 CAWSRREDQPQHF TGTGCCTGGAGTCGACGGGAGGATCAGCCCCAGCATTTT